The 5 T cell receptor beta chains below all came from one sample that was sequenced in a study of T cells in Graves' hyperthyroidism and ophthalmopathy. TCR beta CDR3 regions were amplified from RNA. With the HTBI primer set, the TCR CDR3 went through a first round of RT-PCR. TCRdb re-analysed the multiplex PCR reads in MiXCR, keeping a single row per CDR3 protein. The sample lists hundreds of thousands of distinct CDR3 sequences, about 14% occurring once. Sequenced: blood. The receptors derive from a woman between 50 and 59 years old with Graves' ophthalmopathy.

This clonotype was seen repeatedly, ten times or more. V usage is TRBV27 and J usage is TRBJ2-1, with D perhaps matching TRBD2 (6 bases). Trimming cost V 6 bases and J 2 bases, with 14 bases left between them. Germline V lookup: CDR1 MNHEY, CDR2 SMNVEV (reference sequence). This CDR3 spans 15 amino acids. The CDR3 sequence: CASRPGGTTYNEQFF. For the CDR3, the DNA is TGTGCCAGCAGGCCTGGAGGGACCACCTACAATGAGCAGTTCTTC.

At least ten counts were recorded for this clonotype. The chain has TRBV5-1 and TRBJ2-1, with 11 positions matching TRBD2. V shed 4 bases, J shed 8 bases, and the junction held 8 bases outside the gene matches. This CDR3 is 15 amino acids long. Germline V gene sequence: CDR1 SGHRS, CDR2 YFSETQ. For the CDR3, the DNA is TGCGCCAGCAGCAAACTAGCGGGAGTCAGTCATGAGCAGTTCTTC. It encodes CASSKLAGVSHEQFF.

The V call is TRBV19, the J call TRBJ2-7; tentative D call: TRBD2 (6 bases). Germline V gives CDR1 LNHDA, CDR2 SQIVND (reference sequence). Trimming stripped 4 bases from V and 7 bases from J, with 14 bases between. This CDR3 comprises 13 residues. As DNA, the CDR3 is TGTGCCAGTAGTAATCGGACTAACTGGGAGCAGTACTTC. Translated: CASSNRTNWEQYF.

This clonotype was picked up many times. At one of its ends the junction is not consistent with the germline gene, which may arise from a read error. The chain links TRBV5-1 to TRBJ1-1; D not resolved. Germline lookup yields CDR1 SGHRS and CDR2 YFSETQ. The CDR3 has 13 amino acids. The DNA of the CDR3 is TGCGCCAGCAGCTTGGTTCTGAAAACTGAAGCTTTCTTT. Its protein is CASSLVLKTEAFF.

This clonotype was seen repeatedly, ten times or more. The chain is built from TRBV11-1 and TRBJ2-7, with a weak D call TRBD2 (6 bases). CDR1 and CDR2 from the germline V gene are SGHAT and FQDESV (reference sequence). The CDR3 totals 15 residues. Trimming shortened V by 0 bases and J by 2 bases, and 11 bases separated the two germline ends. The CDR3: CASSLAPGSTYEQYF. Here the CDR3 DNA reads TGTGCCAGCAGCTTAGCACCCGGGAGTACCTACGAGCAGTACTTC.